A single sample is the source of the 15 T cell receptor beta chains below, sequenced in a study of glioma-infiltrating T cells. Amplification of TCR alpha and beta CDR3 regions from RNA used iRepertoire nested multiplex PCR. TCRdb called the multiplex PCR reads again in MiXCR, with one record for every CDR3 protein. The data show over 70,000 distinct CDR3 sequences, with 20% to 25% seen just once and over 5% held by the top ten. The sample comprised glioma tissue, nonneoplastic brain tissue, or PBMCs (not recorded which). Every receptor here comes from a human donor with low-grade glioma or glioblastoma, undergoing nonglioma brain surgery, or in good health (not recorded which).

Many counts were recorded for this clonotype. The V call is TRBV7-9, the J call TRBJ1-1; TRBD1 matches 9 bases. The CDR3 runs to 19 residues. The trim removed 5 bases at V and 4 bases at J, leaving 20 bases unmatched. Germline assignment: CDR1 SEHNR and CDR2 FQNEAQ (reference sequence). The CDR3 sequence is CASSRDREAKGYWSTEAFF. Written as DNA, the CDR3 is TGTGCCAGCAGCCGGGACAGGGAAGCCAAGGGGTATTGGAGCACTGAAGCTTTCTTT.

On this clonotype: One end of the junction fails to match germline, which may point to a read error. The CDR3 nucleotides are TGCGCCAGCAGGCAAGACAGGACCCGCTCCTACGAGCAGTACTTC. It yields the protein CASRQDRTRSYEQYF. The chain joins TRBV4-1 to TRBJ2-7; TRBD1 might be the D (6 bases). The CDR3 is 15 amino acids. Germline CDR1 is MGHRA and CDR2 is YSYEKL.

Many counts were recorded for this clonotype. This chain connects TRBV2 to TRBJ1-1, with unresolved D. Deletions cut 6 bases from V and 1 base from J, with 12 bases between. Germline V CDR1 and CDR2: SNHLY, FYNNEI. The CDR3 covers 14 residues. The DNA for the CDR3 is TGTGCCAGCAGGAGAGGATGGGGGAACACTGAAGCTTTCTTT. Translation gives CASRRGWGNTEAFF.

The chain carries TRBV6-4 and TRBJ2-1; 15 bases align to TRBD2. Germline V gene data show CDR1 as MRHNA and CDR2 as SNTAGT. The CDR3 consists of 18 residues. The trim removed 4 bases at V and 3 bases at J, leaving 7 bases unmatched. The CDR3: CASSATGLAGGVYNEQFF. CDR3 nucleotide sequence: TGTGCCAGCAGTGCCACGGGACTAGCGGGAGGAGTCTACAATGAGCAGTTCTTC.

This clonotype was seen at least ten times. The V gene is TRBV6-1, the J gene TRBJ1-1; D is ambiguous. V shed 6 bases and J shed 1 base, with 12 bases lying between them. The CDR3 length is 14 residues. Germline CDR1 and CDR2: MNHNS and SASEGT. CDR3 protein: CASSLLVPNTEAFF. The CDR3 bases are TGTGCCAGCAGCCTATTGGTCCCGAACACTGAAGCTTTCTTT.

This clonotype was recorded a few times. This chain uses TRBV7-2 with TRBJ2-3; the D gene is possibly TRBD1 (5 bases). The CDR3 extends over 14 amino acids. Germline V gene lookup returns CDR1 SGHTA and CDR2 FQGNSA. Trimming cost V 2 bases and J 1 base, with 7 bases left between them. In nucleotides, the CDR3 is TGTGCCAGCAGCTTATCCAGGGGCACAGATACGCAGTATTTT. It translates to CASSLSRGTDTQYF.

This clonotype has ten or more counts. The CDR3 bases are TGTGCCAGCAGTCACCCTCAAACCGGGACAGGACGCTACGAGCAGTACTTC. As protein: CASSHPQTGTGRYEQYF. The rearrangement uses TRBV27 and TRBJ2-7; 8 nucleotides agree with TRBD1. V shed 5 bases and J 3 bases; nucleotides not matched to a gene: 15. Germline V lookup: CDR1 MNHEY, CDR2 SMNVEV (reference sequence). The CDR3 is made up of 17 amino acids.

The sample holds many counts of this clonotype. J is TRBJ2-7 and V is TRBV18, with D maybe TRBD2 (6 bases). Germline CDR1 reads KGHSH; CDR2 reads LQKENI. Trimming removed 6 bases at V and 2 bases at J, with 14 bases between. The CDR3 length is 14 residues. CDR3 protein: CASSPVAAPYEQYF. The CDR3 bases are TGTGCCAGCTCCCCCGTAGCGGCACCCTACGAGCAGTACTTC.

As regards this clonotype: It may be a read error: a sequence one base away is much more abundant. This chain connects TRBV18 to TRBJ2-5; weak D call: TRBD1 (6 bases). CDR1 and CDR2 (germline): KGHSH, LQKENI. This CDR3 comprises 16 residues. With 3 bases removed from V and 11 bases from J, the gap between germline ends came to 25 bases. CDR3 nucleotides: TGTGCCAGCTCACCCAACAGGGTAAGTCCCCCCGATGAGCAGTACTTC. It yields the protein CASSPNRVSPPDEQYF.

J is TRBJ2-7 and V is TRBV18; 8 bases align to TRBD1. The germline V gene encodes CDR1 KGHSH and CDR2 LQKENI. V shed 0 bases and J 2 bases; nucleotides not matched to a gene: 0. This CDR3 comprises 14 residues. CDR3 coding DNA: TGTGCCAGCTCACCACCGGACAGGGCCTACGAGCAGTACTTC. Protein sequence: CASSPPDRAYEQYF.

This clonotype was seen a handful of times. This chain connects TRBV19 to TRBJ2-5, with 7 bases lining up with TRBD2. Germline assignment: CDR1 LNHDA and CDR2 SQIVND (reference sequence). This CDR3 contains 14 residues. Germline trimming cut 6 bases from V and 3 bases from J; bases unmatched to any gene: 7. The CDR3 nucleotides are TGTGCCAGTAGCTTGTCCGGGACTAAAGAGACCCAGTACTTC. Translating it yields CASSLSGTKETQYF.

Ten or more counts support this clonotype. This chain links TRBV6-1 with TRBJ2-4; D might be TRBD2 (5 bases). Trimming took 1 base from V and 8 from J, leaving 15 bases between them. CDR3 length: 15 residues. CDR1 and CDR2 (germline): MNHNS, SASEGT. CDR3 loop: CASSEGWGARDIQYF. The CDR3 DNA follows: TGTGCCAGCAGTGAAGGGTGGGGAGCGCGAGACATTCAGTACTTC.

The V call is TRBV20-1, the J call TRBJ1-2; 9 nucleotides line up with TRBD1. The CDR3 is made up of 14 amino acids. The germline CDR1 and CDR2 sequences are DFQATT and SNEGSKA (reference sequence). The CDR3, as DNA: TGCAGCGTGTCTCTGGGACAGGGTACTATAGGCTACACCTTC. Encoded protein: CSVSLGQGTIGYTF.

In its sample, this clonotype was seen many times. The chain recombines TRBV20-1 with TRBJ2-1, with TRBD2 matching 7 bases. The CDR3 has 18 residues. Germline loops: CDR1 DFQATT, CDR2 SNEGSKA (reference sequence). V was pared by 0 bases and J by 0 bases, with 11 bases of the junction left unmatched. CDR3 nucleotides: TGCAGTGCTAGAGATCCAGCGGGGACGTCTAGCTCCTACAATGAGCAGTTCTTC. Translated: CSARDPAGTSSSYNEQFF.

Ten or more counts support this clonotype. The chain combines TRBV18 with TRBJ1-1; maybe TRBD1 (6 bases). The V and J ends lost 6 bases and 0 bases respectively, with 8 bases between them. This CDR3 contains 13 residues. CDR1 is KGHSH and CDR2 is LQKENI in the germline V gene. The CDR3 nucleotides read TGTGCCAGCTCCACAGGGTTGAACACTGAAGCTTTCTTT. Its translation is CASSTGLNTEAFF. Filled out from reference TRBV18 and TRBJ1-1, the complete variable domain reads NAGVMQNPRHLVRRRGQEARLRCSPMKGHSHVYWYRQLPEEGLKFMVYLQKENIIDESGMPKERFSAEFPKEGPSILRIQQVVRGDSAAYFCASSTGLNTEAFFGQGTRLTVV.